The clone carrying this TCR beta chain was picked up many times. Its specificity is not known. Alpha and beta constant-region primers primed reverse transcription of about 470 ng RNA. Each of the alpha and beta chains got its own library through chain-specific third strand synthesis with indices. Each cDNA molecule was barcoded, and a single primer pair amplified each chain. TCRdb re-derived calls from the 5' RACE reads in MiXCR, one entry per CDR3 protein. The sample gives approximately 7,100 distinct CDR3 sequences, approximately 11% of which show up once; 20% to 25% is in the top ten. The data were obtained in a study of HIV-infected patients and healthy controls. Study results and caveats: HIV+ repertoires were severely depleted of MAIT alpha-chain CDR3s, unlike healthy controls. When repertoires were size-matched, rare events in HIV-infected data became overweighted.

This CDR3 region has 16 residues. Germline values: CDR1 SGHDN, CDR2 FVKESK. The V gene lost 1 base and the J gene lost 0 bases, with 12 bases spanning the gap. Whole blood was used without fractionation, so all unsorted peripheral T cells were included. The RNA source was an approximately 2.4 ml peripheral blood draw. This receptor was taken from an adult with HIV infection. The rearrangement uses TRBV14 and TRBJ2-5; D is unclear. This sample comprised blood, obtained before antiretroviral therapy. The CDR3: CASSQVLGLNQETQYF. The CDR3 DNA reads TGTGCCAGCAGCCAAGTCCTAGGCCTTAACCAAGAGACCCAGTACTTC.